Sequencing of this TCR beta chain was carried out in a study of cytomegalovirus exposure and HLA in healthy donors. Study details: Researchers previously reported finding about 110 million unique TCR beta sequences from roughly 200 million T cells.

The V segment lost 9 bases and the J segment 1 base; nucleotides outside the gene matches: 6. Germline CDR1 reads LNHDA; CDR2 reads SQIVND (reference sequence). The CDR3 is made up of 14 amino acids. Comment on this clone: Its antigen is as yet unknown.

Donors in the study were healthy people who gave bone marrow. Overall study results and limits: Later, an analysis showed that TCR beta chains associated with HLA were more clonally expanded than others that were equally common. Later analysis identified a missense DCLRE1C variant that was linked to TCR beta V- and J-gene trimming.

The PCR ran on 60 Vbeta and 13 Jbeta primers. Libraries were prepared by immunoSEQ multiplex PCR; TCRdb keeps only in-frame clonotypes and omits some of them. The sample includes about 160,000 clones, about 80% of them seen just once. The sequenced sample consisted of PBMCs. The sequence was collected from a man aged 25-45 years in good health and CMV-seronegative. This sequence joins TRBV19 and TRBJ1-1; 9 bases line up with TRBD1. The CDR3 DNA sequence: TGTGCCAGCCGACAGGGGGAAGGGAACACTGAAGCTTTCTTT. Translation gives CASRQGEGNTEAFF.